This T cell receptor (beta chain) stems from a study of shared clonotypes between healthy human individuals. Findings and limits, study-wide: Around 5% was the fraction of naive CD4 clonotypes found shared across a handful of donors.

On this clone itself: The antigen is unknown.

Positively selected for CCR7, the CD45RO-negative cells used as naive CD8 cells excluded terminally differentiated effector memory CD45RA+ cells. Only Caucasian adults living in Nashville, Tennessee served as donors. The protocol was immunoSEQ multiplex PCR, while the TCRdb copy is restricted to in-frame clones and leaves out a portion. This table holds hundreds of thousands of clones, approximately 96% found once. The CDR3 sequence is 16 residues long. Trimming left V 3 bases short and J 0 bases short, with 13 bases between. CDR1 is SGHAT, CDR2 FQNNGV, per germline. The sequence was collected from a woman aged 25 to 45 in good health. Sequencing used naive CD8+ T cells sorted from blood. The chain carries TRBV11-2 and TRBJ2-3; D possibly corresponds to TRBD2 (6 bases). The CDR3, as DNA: TGTGCCAGCAGCTTGTCCGGGACTGTTAGCACAGATACGCAGTATTTT. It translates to CASSLSGTVSTDTQYF.